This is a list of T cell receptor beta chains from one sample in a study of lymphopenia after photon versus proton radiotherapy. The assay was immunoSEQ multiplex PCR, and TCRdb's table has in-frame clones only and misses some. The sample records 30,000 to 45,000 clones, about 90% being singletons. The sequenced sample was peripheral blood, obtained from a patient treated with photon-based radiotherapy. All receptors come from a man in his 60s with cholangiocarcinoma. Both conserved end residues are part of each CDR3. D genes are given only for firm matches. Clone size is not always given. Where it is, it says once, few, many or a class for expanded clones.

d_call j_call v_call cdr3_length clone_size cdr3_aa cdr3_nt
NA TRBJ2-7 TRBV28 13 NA CASIPPGSYEQYF TGTGCCAGCATCCCCCCAGGGAGCTACGAGCAGTACTTC
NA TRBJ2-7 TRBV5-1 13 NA CASSRFNSYEQYF TGCGCCAGCAGCCGATTTAACAGCTACGAGCAGTACTTC
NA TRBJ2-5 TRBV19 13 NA CASSMTSRETQYF TGTGCCAGTAGTATGACTAGTCGAGAGACCCAGTACTTC
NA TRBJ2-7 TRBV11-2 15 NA CASSGLRGASYEQYF TGTGCCAGCAGCGGACTTCGGGGGGCCTCCTACGAGCAGTACTTC
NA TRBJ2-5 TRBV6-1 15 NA CASSEGQGPQETQYF TGTGCCAGCAGTGAAGGCCAGGGGCCCCAAGAGACCCAGTACTTC
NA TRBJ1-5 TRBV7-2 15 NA CASSLGRERNQPQHF TGTGCCAGCAGCTTAGGCCGGGAGCGGAATCAGCCCCAGCATTTT
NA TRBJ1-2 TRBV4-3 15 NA CASSQDPGEAYGYTF TGCGCCAGCAGCCAAGACCCGGGAGAGGCCTATGGCTACACCTTC
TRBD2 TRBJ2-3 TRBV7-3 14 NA CASRAGVGTDTQYF TGTGCCAGCAGGGCGGGGGTAGGCACAGATACGCAGTATTTT
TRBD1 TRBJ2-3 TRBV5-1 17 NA CASSLAFGQGFTDTQYF TGCGCCAGCAGCTTGGCATTTGGACAGGGCTTCACAGATACGCAGTATTTT
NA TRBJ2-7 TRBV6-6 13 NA CASSSGAVVVQYF TGTGCCAGCAGTTCCGGGGCCGTAGTGGTACAGTACTTC
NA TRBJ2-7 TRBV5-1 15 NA CASSPDQGGSYEQYF TGCGCCAGCAGCCCCGACCAGGGTGGCTCCTACGAGCAGTACTTC
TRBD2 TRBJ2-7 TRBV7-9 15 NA CASSLVGTSIYEQYF TGTGCCAGCAGCTTAGTTGGGACTAGTATTTACGAGCAGTACTTC
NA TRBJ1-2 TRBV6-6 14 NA CASSYQDPKDGYTF TGTGCCAGCAGTTATCAGGACCCCAAAGATGGCTACACCTTC
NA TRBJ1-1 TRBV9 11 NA CASYRNTEAFF TGTGCCTCCTATCGGAACACTGAAGCTTTCTTT
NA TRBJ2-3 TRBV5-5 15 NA CASSLRSSSTDTQYF TGTGCCAGCAGCTTGCGATCGAGTAGCACAGATACGCAGTATTTT
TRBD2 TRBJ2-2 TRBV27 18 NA CASSLFGTSGAHTGELFF TGTGCCAGCAGTTTATTCGGGACTAGCGGGGCCCACACCGGGGAGCTGTTTTTT
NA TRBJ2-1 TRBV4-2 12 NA CASSSIRYEQFF TGTGCCAGCAGCTCCATCAGGTACGAGCAGTTCTTC
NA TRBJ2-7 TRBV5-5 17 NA CASSPEVSGDSSYEQYF TGTGCCAGCAGCCCGGAGGTATCGGGAGACTCCTCCTACGAGCAGTACTTC
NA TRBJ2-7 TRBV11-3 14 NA CASSLEGGPYEQYF TGTGCCAGCAGCTTGGAGGGGGGCCCCTACGAGCAGTACTTC
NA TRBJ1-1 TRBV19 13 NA CASRIQVNTEAFF TGTGCCAGTAGAATTCAGGTGAACACTGAAGCTTTCTTT
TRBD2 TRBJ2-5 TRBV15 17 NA CATSSGGGNGEEETQYF TGTGCCACCAGCAGCGGGGGGGGAAATGGGGAAGAAGAGACCCAGTACTTC
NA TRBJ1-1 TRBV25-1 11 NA CASSDGGEAFF TGTGCCAGCAGTGACGGGGGAGAAGCTTTCTTT
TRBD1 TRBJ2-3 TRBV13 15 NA CASSTGGTGADTQYF TGTGCCAGCAGCACAGGGGGGACAGGGGCAGATACGCAGTATTTT
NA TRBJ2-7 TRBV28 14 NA CASSLLTQVGEQYF TGTGCCAGCAGTTTACTGACTCAAGTGGGCGAGCAGTACTTC
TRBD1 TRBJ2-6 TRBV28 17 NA CASSLTGIYSGANVLTF TGTGCCAGCAGCTTGACAGGGATCTACTCTGGGGCCAACGTCCTGACTTTC
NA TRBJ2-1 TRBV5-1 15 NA CASTSSFNWADEQFF TGCGCCAGCACCTCCTCCTTTAACTGGGCAGATGAGCAGTTCTTC
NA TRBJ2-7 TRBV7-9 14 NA CASSSNRVGNEQYF TGTGCCAGCAGCTCTAACAGGGTAGGCAACGAGCAGTACTTC
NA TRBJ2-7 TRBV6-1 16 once CASSEAIWTASYEQYF TGTGCCAGCAGTGAAGCGATATGGACAGCATCCTACGAGCAGTACTTC
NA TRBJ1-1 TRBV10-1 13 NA CASSATVNTEAFF TGCGCCAGCAGTGCGACAGTGAACACTGAAGCTTTCTTT
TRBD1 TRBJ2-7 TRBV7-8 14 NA CASSSATGGYEQYF TGTGCCAGCAGCTCCGCGACAGGGGGCTACGAGCAGTACTTC
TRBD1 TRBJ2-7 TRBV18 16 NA CASSPTGTGGSYEQYF TGTGCCAGCTCACCTACCGGGACAGGGGGCTCCTACGAGCAGTACTTC
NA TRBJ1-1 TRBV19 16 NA CASSIWALRTGSQAFF TGTGCCAGTAGTATTTGGGCGTTACGGACTGGTTCTCAAGCTTTCTTT
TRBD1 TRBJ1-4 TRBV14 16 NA CASSQEFGQGGEKLFF TGTGCCAGCAGCCAAGAGTTTGGACAGGGGGGTGAAAAACTGTTTTTT
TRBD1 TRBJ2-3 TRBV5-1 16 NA CASSLAVRGLGDTQYF TGCGCCAGCAGCTTGGCTGTCAGGGGGCTAGGGGATACGCAGTATTTT
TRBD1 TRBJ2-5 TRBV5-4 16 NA CASSLALGQAQETQYF TGTGCCAGCAGCCTAGCCCTCGGACAGGCGCAAGAGACCCAGTACTTC
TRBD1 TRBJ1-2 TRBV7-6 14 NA CASSPGGRSYGYTF TGTGCCAGCAGCCCAGGGGGTCGGAGCTATGGCTACACCTTC
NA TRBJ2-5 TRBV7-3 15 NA CASSLMGTQQETQYF TGTGCCAGCAGCTTAATGGGGACTCAGCAAGAGACCCAGTACTTC
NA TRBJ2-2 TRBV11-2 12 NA CASNQAFGELFF TGTGCCAGCAACCAGGCGTTCGGGGAGCTGTTTTTT
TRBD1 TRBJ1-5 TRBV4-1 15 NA CASSQDATGGRPQHF TGCGCCAGCAGCCAAGACGCTACAGGGGGCAGGCCCCAGCATTTT
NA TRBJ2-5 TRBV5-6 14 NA CASSLPDYQETQYF TGTGCCAGCAGCCTACCGGACTACCAAGAGACCCAGTACTTC
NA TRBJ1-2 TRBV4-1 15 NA CASSLGPENYGGYTF TGCGCCAGCAGCCTCGGTCCGGAGAACTATGGTGGCTACACCTTC
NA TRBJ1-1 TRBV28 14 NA CASSLGGSNTEAFF TGTGCCAGCAGTTTAGGGGGGTCGAACACTGAAGCTTTCTTT
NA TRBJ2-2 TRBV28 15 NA CASSSPGTYTGELFF TGTGCCAGCAGTTCACCCGGGACGTACACCGGGGAGCTGTTTTTT
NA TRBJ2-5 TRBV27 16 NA CASGHRLRVGQETQYF TGTGCCAGCGGCCACCGGTTGAGGGTCGGGCAAGAGACCCAGTACTTC
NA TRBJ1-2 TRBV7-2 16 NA CASSLQQDTLGYGYTF TGTGCCAGCAGCCTACAACAGGACACCCTGGGGTATGGCTACACCTTC
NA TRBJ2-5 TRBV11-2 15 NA CASSLDGRDWETQYF TGTGCCAGCAGCTTAGATGGCAGGGATTGGGAGACCCAGTACTTC
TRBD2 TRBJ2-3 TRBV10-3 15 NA CAISPLAGESDTQYF TGTGCCATCTCCCCACTAGCGGGAGAGTCAGATACGCAGTATTTT
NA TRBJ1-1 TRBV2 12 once CASREDISQAFF TGTGCCAGCAGGGAAGACATTTCCCAAGCTTTCTTT
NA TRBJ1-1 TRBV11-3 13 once CASSPVAGTEAFF TGTGCCAGCAGCCCAGTGGCCGGGACTGAAGCTTTCTTT
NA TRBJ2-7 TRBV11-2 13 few CASSLDLVHEQYF TGTGCCAGCAGCTTAGATCTGGTCCACGAGCAGTACTTC
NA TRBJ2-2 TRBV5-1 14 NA CATAGTVNTGELFF TGCGCCACCGCGGGGACAGTGAACACCGGGGAGCTGTTTTTT
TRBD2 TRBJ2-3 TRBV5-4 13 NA CASSLGRGNTQYF TGTGCCAGCAGCTTGGGGCGGGGGAATACGCAGTATTTT
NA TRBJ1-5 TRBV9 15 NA CASSYDEGSNQPQHF TGTGCCAGCAGCTACGATGAGGGGAGCAATCAGCCCCAGCATTTT
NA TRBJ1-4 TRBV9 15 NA CASSVGSGASEKLFF TGTGCCAGCAGCGTAGGTTCGGGGGCAAGTGAAAAACTGTTTTTT
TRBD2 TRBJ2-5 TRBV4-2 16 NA CASSLGASGIQETQYF TGTGCCAGCAGCCTGGGGGCTAGCGGGATTCAAGAGACCCAGTACTTC